This T cell receptor (beta chain) was recorded in a study of STAT5B mutations in CD4+ large granular lymphocyte leukemia. The trim removed 4 bases at V and 4 bases at J, leaving 9 bases unmatched. Germline-derived CDR1 and CDR2 are SGHNT and YYREEE (reference sequence). The CDR3 covers 16 residues. The table came from immunoSEQ multiplex PCR; TCRdb's copy has only in-frame clones and leaves some out. The table has tens of thousands of clones, 84% seen once; the top ten hold more than 0.3%. The chain carries TRBV5-4 and TRBJ2-7; 12 positions agree with TRBD2. The source is a human donor in good health. The material sequenced was CD4+ T cells from blood buffy coats. The CDR3 spells CASSRDTSGRSYEQYF. The DNA for the CDR3 is TGTGCCAGCAGCCGTGACACTAGCGGGAGGTCTTACGAGCAGTACTTC.